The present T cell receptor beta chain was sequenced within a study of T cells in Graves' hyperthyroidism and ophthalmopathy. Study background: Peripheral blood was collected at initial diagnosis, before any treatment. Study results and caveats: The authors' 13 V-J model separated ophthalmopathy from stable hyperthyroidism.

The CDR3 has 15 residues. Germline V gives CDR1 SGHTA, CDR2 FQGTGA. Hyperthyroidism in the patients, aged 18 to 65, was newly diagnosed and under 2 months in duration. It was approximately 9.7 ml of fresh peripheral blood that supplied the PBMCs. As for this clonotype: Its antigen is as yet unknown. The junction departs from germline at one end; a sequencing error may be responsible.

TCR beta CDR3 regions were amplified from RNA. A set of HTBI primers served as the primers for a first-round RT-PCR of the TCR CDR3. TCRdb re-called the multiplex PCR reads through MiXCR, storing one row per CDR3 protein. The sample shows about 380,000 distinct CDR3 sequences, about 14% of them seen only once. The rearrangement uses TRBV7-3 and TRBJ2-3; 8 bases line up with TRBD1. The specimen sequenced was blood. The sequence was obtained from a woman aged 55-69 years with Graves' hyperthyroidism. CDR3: CASSFSGRGTGTQYF. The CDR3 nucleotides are TGTGCCAGCAGTTTCTCGGGGCGAGGGACAGGTACGCAGTATTTT.